This T cell receptor beta chain was observed in a study of response to subunit inactivated influenza vaccine. Each CDR3 protein gets one entry after TCRdb re-called the RT-PCR reads with MiXCR. Seen here are some 500,000 distinct CDR3 sequences, about 25% observed once, and the top ten hold 1.9%. Between the trimmed V and J ends, which lost 5 bases and 6 bases, there was a span of 22 bases. CDR3 length equals 16 residues. V and J are TRBV12-3 or TRBV12-4 and TRBJ2-5; TRBD2 is a possible D gene (5 bases). This receptor was identified in a man aged 50-60 years who received an inactivated influenza vaccine. Sample: CD4+ T cells sorted from PBMCs, taken 5 days after vaccination. In DNA, the CDR3 is TGTGCCAGCAGTAACAGCGGACGGGCAGAATGGAAGACCCAGTACTTC. It translates to CASSNSGRAEWKTQYF.